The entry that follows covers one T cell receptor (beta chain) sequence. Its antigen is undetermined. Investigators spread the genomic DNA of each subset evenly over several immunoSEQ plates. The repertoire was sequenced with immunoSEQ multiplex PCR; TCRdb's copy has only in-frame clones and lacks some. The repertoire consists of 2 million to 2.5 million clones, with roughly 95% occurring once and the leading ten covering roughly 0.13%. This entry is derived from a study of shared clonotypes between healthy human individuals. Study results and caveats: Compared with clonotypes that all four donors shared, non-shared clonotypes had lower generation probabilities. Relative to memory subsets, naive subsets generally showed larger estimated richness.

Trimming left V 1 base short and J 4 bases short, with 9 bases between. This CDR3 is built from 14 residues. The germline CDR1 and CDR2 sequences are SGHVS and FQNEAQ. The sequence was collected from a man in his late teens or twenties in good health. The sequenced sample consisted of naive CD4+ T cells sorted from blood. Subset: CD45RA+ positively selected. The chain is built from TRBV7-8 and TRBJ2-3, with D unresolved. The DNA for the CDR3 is TGTGCCAGCAGCTTAGGGCAGTCAGCAGATACGCAGTATTTT. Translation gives CASSLGQSADTQYF.